This entry lists 25 T cell receptor beta chains sequenced from one sample in a study of cytotoxic CD8 clonotypes in ibrutinib-treated CLL. Sequencing was performed with immunoSEQ multiplex PCR; in TCRdb, only in-frame clones are kept and a portion is missing. The sample has approximately 130,000 clones, around 80% seen once; the top ten hold about 3.5%. Sequencing was performed on PBMCs, taken after 24 months of ibrutinib treatment. The receptors come from a human donor with chronic lymphocytic leukemia.

V gene TRBV7-9 combines with J gene TRBJ2-7, with a tentative D call TRBD1 (6 bases). With 6 bases removed from V and 4 bases from J, the gap between germline ends came to 16 bases. Germline CDR1 SEHNR, CDR2 FQNEAQ (reference sequence). This CDR3 region has 14 residues. The CDR3 coding sequence is TGTGCCAGCAGTTCAAAGACGCAGGGGTACGAGCAGTACTTC. As protein: CASSSKTQGYEQYF. The whole variable domain, remainder taken from reference TRBV7-9 and TRBJ2-7, is DTGVSQNPRHKITKRGQNVTFRCDPISEHNRLYWYRQTLGQGPEFLTYFQNEAQLEKSRLLSDRFSAERPKGSFSTLEIQRTEQGDSAMYLCASSSKTQGYEQYFGPGTRLTVT.

CDR3 sequence: CASSLEGDSGGLKPQHF. The CDR3 region has the DNA TGTGCCAGCAGCTTAGAGGGGGACAGCGGGGGATTAAAGCCCCAGCATTTT. The rearrangement joins TRBV7-2 to TRBJ1-5; the match to TRBD1 covers 7 bases. V shed 1 base and J 8 bases; nucleotides not matched to a gene: 14. CDR1 is SGHTA, CDR2 FQGNSA, per germline. This CDR3 contains 17 residues.

The chain carries TRBV27 and TRBJ2-5, with a weak D call TRBD1 (5 bases). Germline V gives CDR1 MNHEY, CDR2 SMNVEV (reference sequence). The CDR3 contains 13 residues. V lost 3 bases, J lost 2 bases, and 7 bases lay in between. CDR3 protein: CASSFRVQETQYF. CDR3 DNA: TGTGCCAGCAGTTTCAGGGTACAAGAGACCCAGTACTTC.

The chain carries TRBV28 and TRBJ2-7; TRBD2 agrees at 14 bases. Losses at the gene ends were 3 bases for V and 3 bases for J; bases not matched to a gene: 7. There are 17 residues in the CDR3. The germline V gene has CDR1 MDHEN and CDR2 SYDVKM. CDR3: CASSFIGTSGRYYEQYF. The DNA for the CDR3 is TGTGCCAGCAGTTTTATCGGGACTAGCGGGAGATACTACGAGCAGTACTTC.

The count of this clone is one. The chain recombines TRBV4-2 with TRBJ2-3; 14 bases match TRBD2. The germline CDR1 and CDR2 sequences are LGHNA and YNFKEQ. After removal of 4 bases from V and 0 bases from J, the junction contained 12 bases not matched to a gene. The CDR3 length is 20 residues. The CDR3 DNA sequence: TGTGCCAGCAGCCCATTCACCGGGACTAGCGGGGGAACTAGCACAGATACGCAGTATTTT. The encoded protein is CASSPFTGTSGGTSTDTQYF.

The gene calls are TRBV11-2 and TRBJ2-7; D tentatively fits TRBD1 or TRBD2 (5 bases each). V was trimmed by 5 bases and J by 0 bases, leaving 8 bases between them. This CDR3 has 13 amino acids. From germline, CDR1 is SGHAT and CDR2 FQNNGV. CDR3 nucleotides: TGTGCCAGCAGCCAGGGACGCTCCTACGAGCAGTACTTC. Protein product: CASSQGRSYEQYF.

This chain joins TRBV4-3 and TRBJ1-6; 7 positions agree with TRBD1. The CDR3 covers 14 residues. The germline V gene encodes CDR1 LGHNA and CDR2 YSLEER. V lost 0 bases, J lost 7 bases, and 0 bases stayed unmatched. CDR3 bases: TGCGCCAGCAGCCAAGAACAGGGGAATTCACCCCTCCACTTT. Its protein is CASSQEQGNSPLHF.

This clone was seen a handful of times. The chain employs TRBV28 and TRBJ1-1; D not certain. The CDR3 has 10 residues. V lost 10 bases and J lost 3, with 6 bases in between. CDR1 and CDR2 from the germline V gene are MDHEN and SYDVKM. CDR3 loop: CATRYTEAFF. The CDR3 nucleotides are TGTGCCACCCGGTACACTGAAGCTTTCTTT. Looking up the rest from reference TRBV28 and TRBJ1-1 gives the full variable domain: DVKVTQSSRYLVKRTGEKVFLECVQDMDHENMFWYRQDPGLGLRLIYFSYDVKMKEKGDIPEGYSVSREKKERFSLILESASTNQTSMYLCATRYTEAFFGQGTRLTVV.

The chain links TRBV30 to TRBJ1-1; D not resolved. Germline values: CDR1 GTSNPN, CDR2 SVGIG (reference sequence). V was cut by 6 bases and J by 6 bases, with 8 bases left in between. The length of the CDR3 is 10 residues. This CDR3 reads CACRWPEAFF. The CDR3 nucleotides are TGTGCCTGTCGTTGGCCTGAAGCTTTCTTT.

The J gene is TRBJ2-2, the V gene TRBV6-5; D may be TRBD1 or TRBD2 (5 bases each). The germline V gene encodes CDR1 MNHEY and CDR2 SVGAGI. There are 14 residues in the CDR3. The ends were cut back, 1 base at V and 5 bases at J, with 8 bases in the middle. Here the CDR3 DNA reads TGTGCCAGCAGTTACTTTGGGGGAACCGGGGAGCTGTTTTTT. Translation gives CASSYFGGTGELFF.

This clone is labeled as medium-sized. The chain joins TRBV7-9 to TRBJ1-1; no reliable D call. The CDR3 is 13 amino acids. The ends were cut back, 5 bases at V and 4 bases at J, with 11 bases in the middle. CDR1 is SEHNR and CDR2 is FQNEAQ in the germline V gene (reference sequence). The CDR3 protein is CASSAGPGTEAFF. The CDR3 coding sequence is TGTGCCAGCAGCGCCGGCCCCGGCACTGAAGCTTTCTTT.

The CDR3 loop is CASSKGSASWGGYTF. CDR3 DNA sequence: TGTGCCAGCAGCAAAGGGTCAGCCTCCTGGGGGGGCTACACCTTC. This chain connects TRBV11-2 to TRBJ1-2; tentative D call: TRBD1 (5 bases). Deletions cut 5 bases from V and 8 bases from J, with 21 bases between. The length of the CDR3 is 15 residues. Germline loops: CDR1 SGHAT, CDR2 FQNNGV. Combining the CDR3 with reference TRBV11-2 and TRBJ1-2 gives the whole variable domain EAGVAQSPRYKIIEKRQSVAFWCNPISGHATLYWYQQILGQGPKLLIQFQNNGVVDDSQLPKDRFSAERLKGVDSTLKIQPAKLEDSAVYLCASSKGSASWGGYTFGSGTRLTVV.

The rearrangement joins TRBV11-3 to TRBJ2-3; D call uncertain. Germline V gives CDR1 SGHNT, CDR2 YENEEA. CDR3 length: 13 amino acids. V shed 3 bases and J shed 4 bases, with 8 bases lying between them. In DNA, the CDR3 is TGTGCCAGCAGCTTCAATCTGCCAGATACGCAGTATTTT. This translates into CASSFNLPDTQYF. The entire variable domain, with the rest obtained from reference TRBV11-3 and TRBJ2-3, is as follows: EAGVVQSPRYKIIEKKQPVAFWCNPISGHNTLYWYLQNLGQGPELLIRYENEEAVDDSQLPKDRFSAERLKGVDSTLKIQPAELGDSAVYLCASSFNLPDTQYFGPGTRLTVL.

The chain is built from TRBV29-1 and TRBJ2-2; D possibly uses TRBD1 or TRBD2 (6 bases each). CDR3 length: 14 amino acids. The V gene's germline CDR1 is SQVTM and CDR2 ANQGSEA. V was shortened by 4 bases and J by 7 bases, with 16 bases between the two germline ends. CDR3 protein: CSVGIGGSHGELFF. In nucleotides, the CDR3 is TGCAGCGTTGGGATAGGGGGGAGTCACGGGGAGCTGTTTTTT.

This chain joins TRBV7-9 and TRBJ1-1; D not certain. The germline gives CDR1 SEHNR, CDR2 FQNEAQ (reference sequence). This CDR3 comprises 15 residues. The V and J ends lost 7 bases and 1 base respectively, with 16 bases between them. CDR3 bases: TGTGCCAGCACCAAATATCCGGATAAGAACACTGAAGCTTTCTTT. It is translated as CASTKYPDKNTEAFF.

The CDR3 protein is CASRPPWPSGGTDTQYF. DNA of the CDR3: TGTGCAAGTCGCCCGCCCTGGCCTAGCGGGGGTACAGATACGCAGTATTTT. The J gene is TRBJ2-3, the V gene TRBV12-2; TRBD2, the D gene given by the table, was not confirmed from the DNA. TRBV12-2 is deemed a pseudogene. The length of the CDR3 is 17 residues.

The V call is TRBV5-1, the J call TRBJ1-1, with 7 bases matching TRBD1. CDR1 is SGHRS and CDR2 is YFSETQ in the germline V gene. V lost 2 bases to trimming and J lost 4 bases; unmatched junction nucleotides: 5. The CDR3 runs 14 residues. The CDR3 bases are TGCGCCAGCAGCTTAAAGGGGGCGACCACTGAAGCTTTCTTT. Residues: CASSLKGATTEAFF.

Only one count was recorded for this clone. The rearrangement joins TRBV6-1 to TRBJ1-2; D remains ambiguous. Trimming took 6 bases from V and 2 from J, leaving 13 bases between them. There are 14 residues in the CDR3. Germline V gene data show CDR1 as MNHNS and CDR2 as SASEGT. CDR3 sequence: CASSVALTNYGYTF. The CDR3 bases are TGTGCCAGCAGCGTTGCCCTAACGAACTATGGCTACACCTTC.

Comments on this clone: The junction departs from the called germline gene at one end, perhaps through a read error. This sequence joins TRBV14 and TRBJ2-3; 8 bases are shared with TRBD2. The germline gives CDR1 SGHDN, CDR2 FVKESK. CDR3 length: 15 residues. This CDR3 is CAGSKSGGVTDTQYF. The CDR3 coding sequence is TGTGCCGGCAGCAAGAGCGGGGGAGTCACAGATACGCAGTATTTT.

This sequence joins TRBV7-3 and TRBJ1-5, with TRBD1 as a possible D gene (5 bases). CDR1 and CDR2 (germline): SGHTA, FQGTGA. This CDR3 is built from 13 residues. Trimming shortened V by 4 bases and J by 6 bases, and 10 bases separated the two germline ends. The CDR3 spells CASSSGQGQPQHF. The CDR3 DNA sequence: TGTGCCAGCAGCTCAGGGCAGGGTCAGCCCCAGCATTTT.

The CDR3 sequence is CASSIAAGGYTEAFF. CDR3 nucleotide sequence: TGTGCCAGTAGTATAGCGGCAGGGGGCTACACTGAAGCTTTCTTT. The V gene is TRBV19, the J gene TRBJ1-1; 8 nucleotides align to TRBD1. J lost 3 bases, V lost 1 base, and 4 bases had no gene match. The CDR3 sequence is 15 residues long. CDR1 LNHDA and CDR2 SQIVND come from the germline V gene (reference sequence).

This sequence joins TRBV5-1 and TRBJ2-1; TRBD2 agrees at 11 bases. Germline assignment: CDR1 SGHRS and CDR2 YFSETQ. V trimming: 6 bases; J trimming: 4 bases; junction bases outside the gene matches: 6. The CDR3 has 15 amino acids. CDR3 DNA: TGCGCCAGCACTTCCGGGACTAGCGGTTACAATGAGCAGTTCTTC. Protein product: CASTSGTSGYNEQFF.

The chain carries TRBV6-6 and TRBJ2-5; a possible D gene is TRBD2 (6 bases). The germline CDR1 and CDR2 sequences are MNHNY and SVGAGI (reference sequence). V was shortened by 7 bases and J by 7 bases, with 22 bases between the two germline ends. The CDR3 has 15 amino acids. CDR3 DNA: TGTGCCAGCACCCCAGAGGGCGGGGCCTCGGGGACCCAGTACTTC. It translates to CASTPEGGASGTQYF.

This chain connects TRBV19 to TRBJ1-5; TRBD1 aligns across 7 bases. CDR3 length equals 16 residues. The J segment lost 2 bases and the V segment lost 4 bases, leaving 8 bases of the junction unmatched. CDR1 LNHDA and CDR2 SQIVND come from the germline V gene (reference sequence). The CDR3 protein is CASSTRTGPGNQPQHF. The CDR3 coding sequence is TGTGCCAGTAGTACAAGGACAGGCCCAGGCAATCAGCCCCAGCATTTT.

CDR3 nucleotide sequence: TGCGCCAGCAGCGACAGAACTGGAAACACCATATATTTT. Residues: CASSDRTGNTIYF. This chain connects TRBV5-1 to TRBJ1-3; TRBD1 might be the D (5 bases). The CDR3 is 13 amino acids. V was pared by 4 bases and J by 2 bases, with 7 bases between. Germline CDR1 SGHRS, CDR2 YFSETQ.